The text below deals with one TCR beta chain. Its specificity is unknown. TCRdb's copy holds only in-frame clones and misses some; the assay was immunoSEQ multiplex PCR. The sample records over 130,000 clones, around 90% being singletons. This sample was included in a study of T cell responses to AZD1222 COVID-19 vaccine. Study-level findings and limits: Repertoires were collected only later (after the peak T cell response had occurred). Nearly half of spike-specific TCRs reportedly target unmutated variant regions. Spike-wide vaccine-associated CD4 TCRs dominated at 160-218 and 743-854.

V gave up 2 bases and J gave up 5 bases, with 9 bases separating them. The length of the CDR3 is 13 residues. The germline V gene encodes CDR1 MGHDK and CDR2 SYGVNS. The sequenced sample was peripheral blood, obtained 28 days after the second AZD1222 dose. The gene calls are TRBV25-1 and TRBJ1-1; tentatively, D is TRBD1 (5 bases). The source of this sequence is an adult who received the AZD1222 COVID-19 vaccine. This CDR3 is CASSEGARTEAFF. The CDR3 DNA reads as TGTGCCAGCAGTGAAGGGGCGAGGACTGAAGCTTTCTTT.